The 4 T cell receptor beta chains presented below share a single source sample, sequenced in a study of OX40 agonist ivuxolimab in advanced cancers. Sequencing was performed with immunoSEQ multiplex PCR; in TCRdb, only in-frame clones are kept and a portion is missing. The sample consists of tens of thousands of clones, 75% to 90% of them appearing once. This sample comprised CD4+ or CD8+ T cells sorted from blood, obtained in a trial of the OX40 agonist ivuxolimab. The receptor set was obtained from an adult with an advanced solid tumor such as melanoma, head and neck, liver or kidney cancer.

V and J are TRBV19 and TRBJ2-3; D uncertain. The CDR3 has 16 residues. Germline CDR1 LNHDA, CDR2 SQIVND (reference sequence). The V and J ends lost 3 bases and 3 bases respectively, with 16 bases between them. The chain's CDR3 is CASSIHTTVWTDTQYF. The DNA for the CDR3 is TGTGCCAGTAGTATTCACACAACGGTTTGGACAGATACGCAGTATTTT.

CDR3: CASARGGVWQETQYF. The DNA for the CDR3 is TGTGCCAGCGCGCGAGGGGGCGTTTGGCAAGAGACCCAGTACTTC. J is TRBJ2-5 and V is TRBV7-2; 7 bases are a match to TRBD1. The CDR3 loop spans 15 amino acids. CDR1 and CDR2 (germline): SGHTA, FQGNSA. The trim removed 8 bases at V and 2 bases at J, leaving 11 bases unmatched.

Only a few counts were recorded for this clone. The chain carries TRBV11-2 and TRBJ1-1; 8 positions match TRBD1. Germline CDR1 SGHAT, CDR2 FQNNGV. The CDR3 sequence is 15 residues long. The V and J ends lost 3 bases and 1 base, in that order; junction bases with no gene match: 4. The DNA of the CDR3 is TGTGCCAGCAGCTTTTACAGGGGGACGAACACTGAAGCTTTCTTT. Its protein is CASSFYRGTNTEAFF.

The chain combines TRBV6-5 with TRBJ1-5; 7 nucleotides match TRBD1. The V segment lost 5 bases and the J segment 0 bases; nucleotides outside the gene matches: 4. This CDR3 has 15 amino acids. The germline gives CDR1 MNHEY, CDR2 SVGAGI. The CDR3 reads CASSQRQGSNQPQHF. Here the CDR3 DNA reads TGTGCCAGCAGTCAACGACAGGGTAGCAATCAGCCCCAGCATTTT.